The entry below gives a single TCR beta chain sequence along with its context. The trim removed 4 bases at V and 2 bases at J, leaving 9 bases unmatched. The CDR3 covers 17 residues. Germline-derived CDR1 and CDR2 are SGHKS and YYEKEE (reference sequence). This sample stems from a study of blood T cell repertoires in COVID-19. For the study at large: The origin of the acute and convalescent COVID-19 samples was the United States, Italy and Spain. In each case, the material was cDNA or gDNA derived from T cells, B-cell-depleted T cells, or PBMCs.

Profiling relied on immunoSEQ multiplex PCR, and the TCRdb table lists in-frame clones only, not all of them. This sample carries about 330,000 clones, more than 70% of them seen once, and the ten largest clones take approximately 5.3%. Those enrolled, adults aged 18 to 89 years, came from roughly 23 US areas. The source of this sequence is a woman in her twenties or thirties who had recovered from COVID-19. The chain recombines TRBV5-5 with TRBJ1-3; 10 bases align to TRBD1. The sample was PBMCs or T cells enriched from blood (not recorded which). CDR3 in DNA: TGTGCCAGCAGCCGGAATCGACAGGGGGCGACTGGAAACACCATATATTTT. Translated, it gives CASSRNRQGATGNTIYF.